What follows describes a single T cell receptor beta chain. Its cognate antigen has yet to be identified. Base qualities are not provided; no much larger clone lies one nucleotide away. Other DNA sequences in this specimen translate into the identical CDR3. The immunoSEQ Assay, a bias-controlled multiplex PCR, was used to amplify TCRbeta CDR3 regions from genomic DNA. The published analysis was carried out like this. The number of nucleated cells in each sample was estimated from the amplification of reference gene primers within the assay. To quantify the absolute abundance of each unique TCRbeta CDR3 rearrangement, sequence reads were collapsed and filtered. For each sample, productive Simpson clonality was calculated as the square root of Simpson's diversity index across productive rearrangements. Drawn from immuneACCESS, this table holds only the in-frame rearrangements with V and J called that TCRdb kept. Clones are partly lost; checked studies trace under half to an unresolved V gene and leave the rest unexplained. V and J calls and clone size are as listed in that table; D and trimming were resolved from the DNA. Counted in this sample were hundreds of thousands of clones; approximately 80% of them appeared once. Approximately 4.5% of the sample is in the top ten clones.

These data originate in a study of blood T cell repertoires in COVID-19 (dated by TCRdb to 2020 to 2021). At the level of the whole study: Samples from collaborators originated in the United States, Italy and Spain and spanned both the acute and convalescent phases of COVID-19. The prospective study material was composed of cDNA or gDNA derived from T cells, B-cell-depleted T cells, or PBMCs. Where available, HLA class I and class II types were obtained from metadata supplied by the sample provider rather than from assay-based typing. Deeply sampled blood TCRbeta repertoires from subjects exposed to, actively infected with, or recovered from COVID-19 were included in the dataset. Sample metadata almost always included a de-identified subject ID, COVID-19 status, age in years and sex. The repertoires were made available in a free public database intended to serve as a resource for research on the immune response to SARS-CoV-2. Samples came from the ongoing ImmuneRACE study (first 160 participants) plus 1,254 subjects from 6 global collaborators.

Whole blood was collected in K2EDTA tubes by collaborating institutions according to the institutions' own protocols. Collaborator samples were shipped for TCRbeta analysis as frozen whole blood, isolated PBMCs, or DNA extracted from either sample type. Broader findings and caveats from the paper: The quantity of clinical and demographic metadata differed by source and by participant and was supplied without curation.

Looking up the germline V gene (reference sequence) yields CDR1 SEHNR and CDR2 FQNEAQ. Reading from cysteine to phenylalanine, the CDR3 counts 12 amino acids. Only the CDR3 part of the read is kept: 36 bases, read in frame from the first base. The germline V and J ends show losses of 3 bases and 8 bases respectively, and no gene match explains 3 bases of the junction. Sequences were obtained from peripheral blood. This receptor was identified in a woman in her 70s with acute or convalescent COVID-19. The chain is encoded by TRBV7-9 joined to TRBJ1-2; the central 7 bases match TRBD1. The CDR3: CASSFRTGGYTF. Here is the DNA: TGTGCCAGCAGCTTTAGGACAGGCGGCTACACCTTC.